Below are 11 T cell receptor beta chains sequenced from a single sample in a study of cytomegalovirus exposure and HLA in healthy donors (dated by TCRdb to 2016 to 2017). The library came from the immunoSEQ multiplex PCR assay. The multiplex PCR relied on a mix of 60 forward primers for TCR Vbeta segments and 13 reverse primers for TCR Jbeta segments. The clones in this table, taken by TCRdb from immuneACCESS, are in-frame only. Not every clone is retained; where verified, under half of the shortfall comes from an unresolved V gene, and the cause of the rest is unknown. The sample's table lists a count of around 71,000 clones. The ten top clones hold 1.7% of the sample. Sequencing input: PBMCs. The receptors shown here come from a woman aged 30 to 39 in good health and CMV-seronegative.

V usage is TRBV18 and J usage is TRBJ1-1; TRBD1 might be the D (5 bases). The CDR3 extends over 15 amino acids. Germline V lookup: CDR1 KGHSH, CDR2 LQKENI. V dropped 2 bases and J dropped 0 bases, with 10 bases sitting between them. CDR3 DNA sequence: TGTGCCAGCTCACCAACCCGACAGATGAACACTGAAGCTTTCTTT. It yields the protein CASSPTRQMNTEAFF.

V usage is TRBV4-1 and J usage is TRBJ2-7, with D perhaps matching TRBD2 (5 bases). From germline, CDR1 is MGHRA and CDR2 YSYEKL. This CDR3 is built from 13 residues. Trimming cost V 3 bases and J 3 bases, with 9 bases left between them. The CDR3 DNA reads as TGCGCCAGCAGCCAGGGAGACCTCTACGAGCAGTACTTC. It translates to CASSQGDLYEQYF.

The CDR3 protein is CASSLTTAYTF. CDR3 nucleotides: TGTGCCAGCAGCTTGACGACAGCCTACACCTTC. The chain combines TRBV5-6 with TRBJ1-2; perhaps TRBD1 as D (5 bases). CDR1 and CDR2 (germline): SGHDT, YYEEEE. V dropped 1 base and J dropped 10 bases, with 8 bases sitting between them. The CDR3 is 11 amino acids.

J is TRBJ2-7 and V is TRBV28; no reliable D call. Germline CDR1 MDHEN, CDR2 SYDVKM. This CDR3 contains 14 residues. The germline V and J ends were trimmed by 0 bases and 3 bases, with 9 bases remaining between them. The CDR3 bases are TGTGCCAGCAGTTTATGGCGTCAGGACTACGAGCAGTACTTC. Its translation: CASSLWRQDYEQYF.

The CDR3 is CASSGTGHHTGELFF. CDR3 in DNA: TGTGCCAGCAGTGGAACGGGACATCACACCGGGGAGCTGTTTTTT. The gene calls are TRBV2 and TRBJ2-2, with D perhaps TRBD1 (6 bases). The CDR3 loop spans 15 amino acids. The V gene lost 4 bases and the J gene lost 3 bases, with 12 bases spanning the gap. The V gene's germline CDR1 is SNHLY and CDR2 FYNNEI.

The V call is TRBV5-1, the J call TRBJ2-7; 7 bases are a match to TRBD1. The germline V gene encodes CDR1 SGHRS and CDR2 YFSETQ. The trim removed 4 bases at V and 2 bases at J, leaving 12 bases unmatched. This CDR3 region has 16 residues. CDR3 nucleotides: TGCGCCAGCAGCGATCCCTCCCGGGACAGCCCCTACGAGCAGTACTTC. It translates to CASSDPSRDSPYEQYF.

This rearrangement joins TRBV4-3 to TRBJ1-3, with no clear D. Per the germline V gene, CDR1 is LGHNA and CDR2 is YSLEER. The CDR3 length is 16 residues. V lost 0 bases, J lost 0 bases, and 9 bases lay in between. The CDR3 region has the DNA TGCGCCAGCAGCCAAGATCGGTCCTCCTCTGGAAACACCATATATTTT. Amino acid sequence: CASSQDRSSSGNTIYF.

V is TRBV11-2 and J is TRBJ1-4; tentative D call: TRBD1 (6 bases). Trimming took off 5 bases at V and 7 bases at J, with 20 bases between the two ends. Germline assignment: CDR1 SGHAT and CDR2 FQNNGV. This CDR3 spans 16 amino acids. In nucleotides, the CDR3 is TGTGCCAGCAGCCCCATTTCGGGGGGGGCGAGTGAAAAACTGTTTTTT. Translated: CASSPISGGASEKLFF.

This rearrangement joins TRBV15 to TRBJ1-4, with TRBD1 matching 9 bases. Germline CDR1 LNHNV, CDR2 YYDKDF (reference sequence). After removal of 1 base from V and 8 bases from J, the junction contained 2 bases not matched to a gene. The CDR3 covers 14 residues. Written as DNA, the CDR3 is TGTGCCACCAGCAGAGGGACAGGGGAAGAAAAACTGTTTTTT. Translated: CATSRGTGEEKLFF.

This chain links TRBV9 with TRBJ2-1, with TRBD1 identical over 9 bases. CDR1 is SGDLS and CDR2 is YYNGEE in the germline V gene. The CDR3 is 16 residues long. V gave up 3 bases and J gave up 9 bases; unmatched junction bases: 13. Here the CDR3 reads CASSDAYRGLGIEQFF. CDR3 DNA sequence: TGTGCCAGCAGCGATGCCTACAGGGGGCTAGGCATTGAGCAGTTCTTC.

DNA for the CDR3: TGTGCCAGCAGTCGACTTTATAAGCCCCAGCATTTT. It codes for CASSRLYKPQHF. This chain joins TRBV28 and TRBJ1-5; D is unresolved. Looked up from germline, CDR1 is MDHEN and CDR2 is SYDVKM. Trimming cost V 5 bases and J 8 bases, with 10 bases left between them. The CDR3 spans 12 residues.